These T cell receptor beta chains were read from a single sample in a study of T-cell memory formation after mild COVID-19. TCRdb redid the calling of the 5' RACE reads with MiXCR, one entry per CDR3 protein. The sample has fewer than 200,000 distinct CDR3 sequences, about 22% seen once; the top ten hold more than 20%. The sample consisted of PBMCs or a T cell subset sorted from them (not recorded which). These receptor sequences come from an adult woman who had mild COVID-19 (a few samples of this study predate the infection). Cell type and time point are not known. The CDR3 runs from the conserved cysteine through the conserved F or W. The order of the fields is CDR3 length, D gene, clone size, V gene, J gene, CDR3 protein, CDR3 DNA. The D gene is left open where the match is weak. Clone size appears in some rows only: once, few, many, or a class for an expanded clone.

16,.,few,TRBV7-9,TRBJ2-5,CASSLGPDGRGETQYF,TGTGCCAGCAGCTTAGGGCCAGACGGACGGGGAGAGACCCAGTACTTC
19,TRBD1,few,TRBV6-5,TRBJ1-1,CASSYSSGWVTGENTEAFF,TGTGCCAGCAGTTACTCGAGTGGGTGGGTCACAGGGGAGAACACTGAAGCTTTCTTT
14,.,.,TRBV6-5,TRBJ1-2,CASSYSKVGDGYTF,TGTGCCAGCAGTTACTCGAAAGTAGGGGATGGCTACACCTTC
14,TRBD1,.,TRBV12-3/TRBV12-4,TRBJ1-1,CASSSDRGFTEAFF,TGTGCCAGCAGTTCGGACAGGGGATTCACTGAAGCTTTCTTT
17,.,few,TRBV15,TRBJ2-1,CATSRDQPVSSYNEQFF,TGTGCCACCAGCAGAGATCAACCGGTCAGCTCCTACAATGAGCAGTTCTTC
13,.,many,TRBV7-8,TRBJ2-7,CASSLGGNYEQYF,TGTGCCAGCAGCTTAGGCGGAAATTACGAGCAGTACTTC
14,.,.,TRBV27,TRBJ1-2,CASSARLGEKGYTF,TGTGCCAGCAGTGCTCGCTTGGGGGAGAAAGGCTACACCTTC
14,.,.,TRBV4-1,TRBJ2-7,CASSQAADSYEQYF,TGCGCCAGCAGCCAAGCTGCGGACTCCTACGAGCAGTACTTC
14,TRBD2,once,TRBV29-1,TRBJ2-7,CSVRPGLVPYEQYF,TGCAGCGTTCGACCGGGACTAGTACCCTACGAGCAGTACTTC
16,.,.,TRBV21-1,TRBJ2-3,CASSKAPGSYTDTQYF,TGTGCCAGCAGCAAAGCCCCAGGGAGTTACACAGATACGCAGTATTTT
17,.,few,TRBV5-1,TRBJ1-4,CASSSTDSVGGFEKLFF,TGCGCCAGCAGCTCCACGGACAGCGTGGGAGGTTTTGAAAAACTGTTTTTT
14,.,few,TRBV27,TRBJ1-1,CASSLSALNTEAFF,TGTGCCAGCAGTTTATCGGCGCTGAACACTGAAGCTTTCTTT
14,TRBD2,few,TRBV4-2,TRBJ2-7,CASSTTSGDYEQYF,TGTGCCAGCAGCACAACTAGCGGAGACTACGAGCAGTACTTC
13,.,.,TRBV6-4,TRBJ2-1,CASSGVRFDEQFF,TGTGCCAGCAGTGGGGTCCGGTTCGATGAGCAGTTCTTC
12,.,.,TRBV12-3/TRBV12-4,TRBJ2-7,CASTRSSYEQYF,TGTGCCAGCACACGGTCGTCCTACGAGCAGTACTTC
13,.,.,TRBV19,TRBJ1-1,CASSMGIGTEAFF,TGTGCCAGTAGTATGGGGATAGGCACTGAAGCTTTCTTT
12,.,.,TRBV12-3/TRBV12-4,TRBJ2-1,CATKRERSEQFF,TGTGCCACCAAACGGGAGCGGAGTGAGCAGTTCTTC
14,.,few,TRBV7-3,TRBJ2-1,CASSSPDSPGRQFF,TGTGCCAGCAGCTCACCCGACTCACCGGGACGGCAGTTCTTC
16,TRBD1,.,TRBV3-1,TRBJ2-7,CASSPEDRVNSYEQYF,TGTGCCAGCAGCCCGGAGGACAGGGTGAACTCCTACGAGCAGTACTTC
14,.,few,TRBV7-9,TRBJ1-1,CASSLTLTNTEAFF,TGTGCCAGCAGCTTAACGTTAACGAACACTGAAGCTTTCTTT
14,.,.,TRBV7-9,TRBJ2-3,CASSHPPRADTQYF,TGTGCCAGCAGCCACCCCCCAAGGGCAGATACGCAGTATTTT
14,.,.,TRBV12-3/TRBV12-4,TRBJ2-7,CASSLRGTPYEQYF,TGTGCCAGCAGTTTAAGGGGGACCCCCTACGAGCAGTACTTC
13,.,.,TRBV6-6,TRBJ1-1,CASSYQGFTEAFF,TGTGCCAGCAGTTACCAGGGGTTTACTGAAGCTTTCTTT
14,TRBD1,few,TRBV7-3,TRBJ2-2,CASSLGTATGELFF,TGTGCCAGCAGCTTAGGGACAGCCACCGGGGAGCTGTTTTTT
18,.,.,TRBV29-1,TRBJ2-4,CSVVPGSGLGHTKNIQYF,TGCAGCGTTGTTCCGGGCTCAGGTCTAGGGCATACCAAAAACATTCAGTACTTC
15,.,.,TRBV7-9,TRBJ2-2,CASSSSRENTGELFF,TGTGCCAGCAGCTCCTCGAGAGAGAACACCGGGGAGCTGTTTTTT
14,.,.,TRBV24-1,TRBJ1-2,CATSDPGTNYGYTF,TGTGCCACCAGTGATCCCGGGACGAACTATGGCTACACCTTC
15,TRBD2,.,TRBV7-3,TRBJ2-1,CASSVSGGAINEQFF,TGTGCCAGCAGCGTTAGCGGGGGGGCCATCAATGAGCAGTTCTTC
13,.,.,TRBV19,TRBJ2-5,CASSELAQETQYF,TGTGCCAGTAGTGAACTAGCCCAAGAGACCCAGTACTTC
16,TRBD1,.,TRBV12-3/TRBV12-4,TRBJ2-7,CASSPWTGANLDDQYF,TGTGCCAGCAGCCCTTGGACAGGGGCCAATTTAGACGATCAGTACTTC
14,.,.,TRBV24-1,TRBJ2-1,CATKQGRDYNEQFF,TGTGCCACCAAGCAAGGCAGGGACTACAATGAGCAGTTCTTC
16,TRBD1,few,TRBV5-1,TRBJ2-7,CASSLQRDRVTNEQYF,TGCGCCAGCAGCTTGCAACGGGACAGGGTCACTAACGAGCAGTACTTC
13,TRBD1,few,TRBV29-1,TRBJ2-1,CSVLGQGNYEQFF,TGCAGCGTTCTCGGACAGGGGAACTATGAGCAGTTCTTC
15,TRBD1,.,TRBV5-4,TRBJ2-7,CASSPQTGTGYEQYF,TGTGCCAGCAGCCCACAGACCGGGACAGGGTACGAGCAGTACTTC
19,TRBD2,few,TRBV4-1,TRBJ2-7,CASSQVSSGGAGGPYEQYF,TGCGCCAGCAGCCAAGTCTCTAGCGGGGGGGCGGGCGGACCCTACGAGCAGTACTTC
15,TRBD2,few,TRBV13,TRBJ2-1,CASRPLSGRFDEQFF,TGTGCCAGCAGACCCCTTAGCGGGAGGTTTGATGAGCAGTTCTTC
12,.,.,TRBV7-9,TRBJ1-2,CASSQGDSGYTF,TGTGCCAGCAGCCAAGGGGATAGCGGCTACACCTTC
14,.,.,TRBV11-3,TRBJ2-1,CASMPAVGYNEQFF,TGTGCCAGCATGCCTGCCGTGGGCTACAATGAGCAGTTCTTC
16,TRBD2,few,TRBV5-1,TRBJ2-3,CASSSLLAGGTDTQYF,TGCGCCAGCAGCTCCCTACTAGCGGGGGGCACAGATACGCAGTATTTT
23,TRBD2,many,TRBV3-1,TRBJ2-2,CASSQDRLGASGGLYENTGELFF,TGTGCCAGCAGCCAAGACCGCCTGGGGGCTAGCGGGGGCCTCTATGAGAACACCGGGGAGCTGTTTTTT
14,TRBD2,.,TRBV6-5,TRBJ2-5,CASSDTWGGETQYF,TGTGCCAGCAGTGATACATGGGGAGGGGAGACCCAGTACTTC
11,.,.,TRBV30,TRBJ2-1,CAWRLGNEQFF,TGTGCCTGGAGATTGGGCAATGAGCAGTTCTTC
14,TRBD1,.,TRBV20-1,TRBJ2-1,CSAPIGTAYNEQFF,TGCAGTGCTCCGATCGGGACAGCTTACAATGAGCAGTTCTTC
20,.,few,TRBV25-1,TRBJ2-1,CASSEFGVWALADYDNEQFF,TGTGCCAGCAGTGAATTCGGGGTATGGGCGCTAGCAGACTATGACAATGAGCAGTTCTTC
14,.,.,TRBV9,TRBJ1-1,CASSVGGEDTEAFF,TGTGCCAGCAGCGTAGGGGGAGAGGACACTGAAGCTTTCTTT
11,TRBD1,.,TRBV12-3/TRBV12-4,TRBJ2-5,CASSFGDRSSF,TGTGCCAGCAGTTTTGGGGACAGGAGTTCCTTC
14,.,.,TRBV24-1,TRBJ1-1,CATSDSRQNTEAFF,TGTGCCACCAGTGATTCACGGCAGAACACTGAAGCTTTCTTT
15,.,.,TRBV4-1,TRBJ2-1,CASSQDPAAVNEQFF,TGCGCCAGCAGCCAAGATCCAGCGGCTGTCAATGAGCAGTTCTTC
16,TRBD2,few,TRBV20-1,TRBJ2-7,CSAGPLTSGIAYEQYF,TGCAGTGCTGGCCCGCTAACTAGCGGGATCGCCTACGAGCAGTACTTC
17,.,.,TRBV12-3/TRBV12-4,TRBJ2-1,CASSFRPFIRSYNEQFF,TGTGCCAGCAGTTTCCGCCCTTTTATTAGGTCCTACAATGAGCAGTTCTTC
12,.,few,TRBV3-1,TRBJ2-1,CASSLATNEQFF,TGTGCCAGCAGCCTGGCAACCAATGAGCAGTTCTTC
14,.,few,TRBV27,TRBJ1-5,CASSLSGVQQPQHF,TGTGCCAGCAGTTTATCAGGGGTCCAACAGCCCCAGCATTTT
15,TRBD1,.,TRBV6-1,TRBJ2-5,CASTERAGGVETQYF,TGTGCCAGCACCGAGCGGGCAGGGGGCGTAGAGACCCAGTACTTC
18,TRBD1,.,TRBV20-1,TRBJ1-4,CSARDGGAWGQANEKLFF,TGCAGTGCTAGAGATGGGGGGGCCTGGGGACAGGCTAATGAAAAACTGTTTTTT
12,.,few,TRBV6-5,TRBJ1-1,CASSQRDTEAFF,TGTGCCAGCAGTCAGAGGGACACTGAAGCTTTCTTT
14,.,.,TRBV4-3,TRBJ1-2,CASSQESANYGYTF,TGCGCCAGCAGCCAGGAGTCAGCTAACTATGGCTACACCTTC